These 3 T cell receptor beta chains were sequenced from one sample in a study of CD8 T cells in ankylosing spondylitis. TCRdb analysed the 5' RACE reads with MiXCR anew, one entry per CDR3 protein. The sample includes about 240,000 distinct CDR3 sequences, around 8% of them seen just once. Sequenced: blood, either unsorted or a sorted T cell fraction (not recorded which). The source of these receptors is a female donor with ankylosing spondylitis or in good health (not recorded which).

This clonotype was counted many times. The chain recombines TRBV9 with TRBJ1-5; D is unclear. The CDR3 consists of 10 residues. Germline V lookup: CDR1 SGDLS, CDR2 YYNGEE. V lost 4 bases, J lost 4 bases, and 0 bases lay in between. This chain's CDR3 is CASSNQPQHF. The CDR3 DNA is TGTGCCAGCAGCAATCAGCCCCAGCATTTT.

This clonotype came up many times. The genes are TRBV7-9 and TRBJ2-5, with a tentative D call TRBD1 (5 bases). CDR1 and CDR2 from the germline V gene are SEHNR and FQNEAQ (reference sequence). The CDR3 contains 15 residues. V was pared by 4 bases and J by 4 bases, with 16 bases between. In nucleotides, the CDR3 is TGTGCCAGCAGCTCCACCCCCGGGCAGGGAGAGACCCAGTACTTC. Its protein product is CASSSTPGQGETQYF.

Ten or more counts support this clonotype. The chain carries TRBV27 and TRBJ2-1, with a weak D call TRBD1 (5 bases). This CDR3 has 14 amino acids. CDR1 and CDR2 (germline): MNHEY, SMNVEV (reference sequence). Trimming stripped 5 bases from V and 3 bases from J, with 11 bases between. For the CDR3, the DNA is TGTGCCAGCAGTGGTTCCCAGGGCTACAATGAGCAGTTCTTC. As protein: CASSGSQGYNEQFF.